This T cell receptor (beta chain) is drawn from a study of T-cell memory formation after mild COVID-19. Study background: Clusters of TCRs were largely donor specific. Study-level findings and limits: Whereas later expanders leaned CD4+, clones contracting day 15 to 85 showed a balanced CD4/CD8 makeup. Memory sampled before infection contained some responding clones, suggesting cross-reactive memory joined.

The CDR3 sequence is 16 residues long. With V trimmed by 8 bases and J by 4 bases, 9 bases remained unmatched. Germline V gene data show CDR1 as MGHRA and CDR2 as YSYEKL. This clonotype has a handful of counts. As yet, its antigen is unknown. TCRdb reprocessed the 5' RACE reads with MiXCR, giving one entry per CDR3 protein. Of more than 300,000 distinct CDR3 sequences listed, 13% to 15% are singletons. The genes are TRBV4-1 and TRBJ2-2; TRBD2 matches at 11 bases. What was sequenced was PBMCs or a T cell subset sorted from them (not recorded which). This TCR derives from a man aged 18 to 29 who had mild COVID-19 (a few samples of this study predate the infection). Cell type and time point are not known. The CDR3 region has the DNA TGCGCCAGCGAACCCACTAGCGGGGGCCTCACCGGGGAGCTGTTTTTT. Translated, it gives CASEPTSGGLTGELFF.